This T cell receptor (beta chain) was recovered during a study of blood T cell repertoires in COVID-19 (TCRdb year 2020). About the full investigation: Collaborator samples came from the United States, Italy and Spain and covered acute and convalescent phases of COVID-19. The prospective study material was composed of cDNA or gDNA derived from T cells, B-cell-depleted T cells, or PBMCs. Deeply sampled blood TCRbeta repertoires from subjects exposed to, actively infected with, or recovered from COVID-19 were included in the dataset. The repertoires were released in a freely available public database meant as a resource for research on the immune response to SARS-CoV-2. Samples came from the ongoing ImmuneRACE study (first 160 participants) plus 1,254 subjects from 6 global collaborators. A de-identified subject ID, COVID-19 status, age in years and sex were almost always included in the sample metadata. Where HLA class I and class II types were available, the types were taken from metadata supplied by the sample provider, not from assay-based typing. The full study reports these points: The quantity of clinical and demographic metadata differed by source and by participant and was supplied without curation.

TCRbeta CDR3 regions were amplified from genomic DNA by means of the immunoSEQ Assay, a bias-controlled multiplex PCR. Processing in the source paper ran as follows. Nucleated cell counts per sample were estimated from amplification of reference gene primers within the assay. Sequence reads were collapsed and filtered to measure the absolute abundance of every unique TCRbeta CDR3 rearrangement. For each sample, productive Simpson clonality was calculated as the square root of Simpson's diversity index over productive rearrangements. TCRdb obtained this table from immuneACCESS and retained in-frame rearrangements with V and J assigned. These tables miss some clones; where compared with another copy, unresolved V genes account for less than half of the shortfall, and the remainder is unexplained. Clone size and V and J calls were adopted from that table, with D and trimming inferred from the DNA. The sample records some 250,000 clones, roughly 85% of which are singletons. Jointly, the top ten make up 2.2% of the sample.

As for this clone: Its recognized antigen is unknown. Per-nucleotide qualities are absent, and no much larger clonotype sits a single base away.

A second Seattle source provided samples from volunteer blood donors who had recovered from COVID-19. Each collaborating institution followed its own protocols to collect whole blood in K2EDTA tubes. For TCRbeta analysis, collaborators shipped samples as frozen whole blood, isolated PBMCs, or DNA extracted from either of those sample types. CDR3 length: 12 amino acids, cysteine to phenylalanine. The entry retains the CDR3 DNA only, 36 bases that are in frame from base 1. The germline V gene gives CDR1 as SGHRS and CDR2 as YFSETQ. V loses 4 bases, J loses 9 bases, and the germline ends lie 10 bases apart.

The receptor was isolated from a man aged 25-45 years who had recovered from COVID-19. The receptor chain draws on TRBV5-1 and TRBJ2-2, and the D gene may be TRBD1, 6 bases matching. Sequences were obtained from peripheral blood. CDR3 reads: CASSTGTRELFF. The DNA sequence follows: TGCGCCAGCAGCACCGGGACACGGGAGCTGTTTTTT.